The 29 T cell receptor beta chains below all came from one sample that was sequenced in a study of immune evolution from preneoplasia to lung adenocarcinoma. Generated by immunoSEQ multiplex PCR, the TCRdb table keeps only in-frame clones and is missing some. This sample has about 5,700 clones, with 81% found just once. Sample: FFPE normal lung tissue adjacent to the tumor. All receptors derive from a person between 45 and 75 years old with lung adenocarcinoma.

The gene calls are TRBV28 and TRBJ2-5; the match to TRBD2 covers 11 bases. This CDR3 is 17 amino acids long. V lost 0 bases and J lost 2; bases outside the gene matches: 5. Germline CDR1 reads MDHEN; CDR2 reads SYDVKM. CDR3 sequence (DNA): TGTGCCAGCAGTTTATGGACTAGCGGGACGACTCAAGAGACCCAGTACTTC. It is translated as CASSLWTSGTTQETQYF.

The CDR3: CASNTGLAGVSGANVLTF. As DNA, the CDR3 is TGTGCCAGCAATACAGGACTAGCGGGAGTATCTGGGGCCAACGTCCTGACTTTC. V is TRBV4-2 and J is TRBJ2-6; 13 bases agree with TRBD2. V gave up 7 bases and J gave up 1 base; unmatched junction bases: 7. CDR3 length equals 18 residues. The germline CDR1 and CDR2 sequences are LGHNA and YNFKEQ.

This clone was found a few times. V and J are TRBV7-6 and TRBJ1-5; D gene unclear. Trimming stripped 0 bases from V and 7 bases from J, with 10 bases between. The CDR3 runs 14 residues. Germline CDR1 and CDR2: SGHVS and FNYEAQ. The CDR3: CASSLARSGQPQHF. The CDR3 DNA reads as TGTGCCAGCAGCTTAGCCAGGTCTGGACAGCCCCAGCATTTT.

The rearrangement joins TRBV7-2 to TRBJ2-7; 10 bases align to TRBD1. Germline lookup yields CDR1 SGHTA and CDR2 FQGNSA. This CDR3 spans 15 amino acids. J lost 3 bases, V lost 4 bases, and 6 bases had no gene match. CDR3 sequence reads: CASSSPGQGLYEQYF. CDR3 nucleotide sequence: TGTGCCAGCAGCTCACCGGGACAGGGGCTCTACGAGCAGTACTTC.

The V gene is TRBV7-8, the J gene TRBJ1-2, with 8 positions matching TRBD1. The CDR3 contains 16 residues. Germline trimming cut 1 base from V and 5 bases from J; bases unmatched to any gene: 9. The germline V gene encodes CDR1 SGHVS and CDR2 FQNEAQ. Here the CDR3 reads CASSLVPGTGGYGYTF. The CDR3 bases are TGTGCCAGCAGCTTAGTACCCGGGACAGGTGGATATGGCTACACCTTC. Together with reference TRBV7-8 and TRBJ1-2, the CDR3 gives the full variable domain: GAGVSQSPRYKVAKRGQDVALRCDPISGHVSLFWYQQALGQGPEFLTYFQNEAQLDKSGLPSDRFFAERPEGSVSTLKIQRTQQEDSAVYLCASSLVPGTGGYGYTFGSGTRLTVV.

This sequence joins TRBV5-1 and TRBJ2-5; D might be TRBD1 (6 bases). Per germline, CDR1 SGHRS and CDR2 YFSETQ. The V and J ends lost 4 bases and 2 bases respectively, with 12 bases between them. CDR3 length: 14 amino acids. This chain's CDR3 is CASSQQGAQETQYF. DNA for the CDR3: TGCGCCAGCAGCCAACAGGGAGCTCAAGAGACCCAGTACTTC.

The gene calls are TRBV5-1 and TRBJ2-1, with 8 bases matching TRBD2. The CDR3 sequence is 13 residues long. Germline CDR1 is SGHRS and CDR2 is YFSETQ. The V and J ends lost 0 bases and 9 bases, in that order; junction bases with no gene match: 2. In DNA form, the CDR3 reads TGCGCCAGCAGCTTGGCGGGGGGGTTTGAGCAGTTCTTC. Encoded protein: CASSLAGGFEQFF.

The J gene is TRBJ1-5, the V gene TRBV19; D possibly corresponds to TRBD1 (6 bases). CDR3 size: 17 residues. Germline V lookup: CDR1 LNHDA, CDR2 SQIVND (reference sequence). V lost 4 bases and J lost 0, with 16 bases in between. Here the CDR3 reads CASSTLDSPYSNQPQHF. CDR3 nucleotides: TGTGCCAGTAGTACCCTGGACAGCCCTTATAGCAATCAGCCCCAGCATTTT.

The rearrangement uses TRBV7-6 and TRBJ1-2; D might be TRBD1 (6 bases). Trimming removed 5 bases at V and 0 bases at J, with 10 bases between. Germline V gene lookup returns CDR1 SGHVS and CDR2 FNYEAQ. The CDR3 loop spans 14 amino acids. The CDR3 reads CASSPRGPNYGYTF. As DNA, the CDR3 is TGTGCCAGCAGCCCCCGGGGGCCTAACTATGGCTACACCTTC.

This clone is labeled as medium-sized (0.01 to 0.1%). CDR3 region: CASSLLGGPIYQPQHF. Written as DNA, the CDR3 is TGTGCCAGCAGCTTGCTGGGAGGACCTATTTATCAGCCCCAGCATTTT. V gene TRBV5-6 combines with J gene TRBJ1-5; no firm D call. Germline-derived CDR1 and CDR2 are SGHDT and YYEEEE. The CDR3 consists of 16 residues. V was clipped by 1 base and J by 5 bases, with 16 bases between them.

The CDR3 sequence is CASSESYGYTF. The CDR3 DNA reads TGTGCCAGTTCGGAGAGCTATGGCTACACCTTC. The V gene is TRBV19, the J gene TRBJ1-2, with D unresolved. Trimming took off 8 bases at V and 4 bases at J, with 8 bases between the two ends. The length of the CDR3 is 11 residues. Germline CDR1 reads LNHDA; CDR2 reads SQIVND (reference sequence).

CDR3 DNA: TGCGCCAGCAGCCCGGGGACAGCGCCAAAACGGAACACCATATATTTT. Protein sequence: CASSPGTAPKRNTIYF. J is TRBJ1-3 and V is TRBV5-1; 7 bases map to TRBD1. V gave up 4 bases and J gave up 7 bases; unmatched junction bases: 14. Germline V gene data show CDR1 as SGHRS and CDR2 as YFSETQ. The CDR3 is made up of 16 amino acids.

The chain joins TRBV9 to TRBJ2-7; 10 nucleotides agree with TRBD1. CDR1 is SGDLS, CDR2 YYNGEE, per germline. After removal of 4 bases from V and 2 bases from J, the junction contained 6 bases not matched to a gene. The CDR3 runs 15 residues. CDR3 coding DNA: TGTGCCAGCAGCCCCACCGGGACAGGGGCCTACGAGCAGTACTTC. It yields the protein CASSPTGTGAYEQYF.

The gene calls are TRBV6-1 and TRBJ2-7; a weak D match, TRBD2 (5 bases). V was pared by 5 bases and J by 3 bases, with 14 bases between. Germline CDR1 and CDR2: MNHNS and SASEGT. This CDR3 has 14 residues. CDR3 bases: TGTGCCAGCAGTCCCGGGCCCGGGATCTACGAGCAGTACTTC. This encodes CASSPGPGIYEQYF.

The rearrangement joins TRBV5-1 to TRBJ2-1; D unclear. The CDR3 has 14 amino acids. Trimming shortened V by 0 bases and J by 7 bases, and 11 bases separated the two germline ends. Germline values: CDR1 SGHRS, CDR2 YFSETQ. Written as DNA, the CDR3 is TGCGCCAGCAGCTTGGAACTCACCCTGAATGAGCAGTTCTTC. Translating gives CASSLELTLNEQFF.

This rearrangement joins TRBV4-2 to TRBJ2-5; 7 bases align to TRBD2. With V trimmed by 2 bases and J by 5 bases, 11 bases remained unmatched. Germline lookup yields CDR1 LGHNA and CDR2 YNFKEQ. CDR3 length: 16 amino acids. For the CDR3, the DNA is TGTGCCAGCAGCCAAAACGCGGGAGACGCCGGGGAGACCCAGTACTTC. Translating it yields CASSQNAGDAGETQYF.

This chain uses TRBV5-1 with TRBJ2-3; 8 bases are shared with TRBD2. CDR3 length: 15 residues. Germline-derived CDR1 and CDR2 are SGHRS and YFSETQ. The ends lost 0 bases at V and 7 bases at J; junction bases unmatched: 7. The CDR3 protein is CASSLEVSGAYTQYF. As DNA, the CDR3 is TGCGCCAGCAGCTTGGAGGTTAGCGGGGCGTATACGCAGTATTTT.

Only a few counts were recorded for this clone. The CDR3 nucleotides are TGCGCCAGCAGCTTGTCGGAAACTAGGGGAGGCTACACCTTC. Amino acids: CASSLSETRGGYTF. The chain uses TRBV5-1 and TRBJ1-2; a weak D match, TRBD1 (5 bases). The V gene lost 1 base and the J gene lost 8 bases, with 15 bases spanning the gap. The CDR3 is made up of 14 amino acids. Germline CDR1 is SGHRS and CDR2 is YFSETQ.

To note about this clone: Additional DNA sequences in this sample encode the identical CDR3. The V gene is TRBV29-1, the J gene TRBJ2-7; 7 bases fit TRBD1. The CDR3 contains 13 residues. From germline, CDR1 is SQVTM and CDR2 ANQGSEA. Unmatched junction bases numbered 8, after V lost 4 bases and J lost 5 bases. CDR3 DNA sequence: TGCAGCGTTGGCGGCAGGGGGAGCGACGAGCAGTACTTC. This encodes CSVGGRGSDEQYF.

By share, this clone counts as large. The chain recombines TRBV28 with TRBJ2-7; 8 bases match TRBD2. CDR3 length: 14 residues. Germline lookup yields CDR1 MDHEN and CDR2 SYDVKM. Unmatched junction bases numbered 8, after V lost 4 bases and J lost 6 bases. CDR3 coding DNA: TGTGCCAGCAGTTCCCGGGAGGGCCGGGGCGAGCAGTACTTC. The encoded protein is CASSSREGRGEQYF.

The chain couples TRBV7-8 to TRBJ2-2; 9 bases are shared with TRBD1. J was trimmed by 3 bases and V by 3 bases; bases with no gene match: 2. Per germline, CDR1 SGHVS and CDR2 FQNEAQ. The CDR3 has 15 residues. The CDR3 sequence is CASSFGQGYTGELFF. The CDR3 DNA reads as TGTGCCAGCAGCTTCGGACAGGGGTACACCGGGGAGCTGTTTTTT.

The CDR3 protein is CASSLTGTSGDGEQFF. The DNA of the CDR3 is TGTGCCAGCAGCTTAACCGGGACTAGCGGAGACGGTGAGCAGTTCTTC. The chain recombines TRBV27 with TRBJ2-1; the match to TRBD2 covers 11 bases. The germline V gene encodes CDR1 MNHEY and CDR2 SMNVEV (reference sequence). V dropped 6 bases and J dropped 9; count of bases not matched to a gene: 13. This CDR3 region has 16 residues.

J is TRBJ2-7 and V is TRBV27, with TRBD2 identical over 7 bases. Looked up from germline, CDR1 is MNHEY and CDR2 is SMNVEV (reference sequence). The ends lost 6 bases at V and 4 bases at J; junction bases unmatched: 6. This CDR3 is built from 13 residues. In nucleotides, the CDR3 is TGTGCCAGCAGGGTCGGGAGGCTATACGAGCAGTACTTC. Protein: CASRVGRLYEQYF.

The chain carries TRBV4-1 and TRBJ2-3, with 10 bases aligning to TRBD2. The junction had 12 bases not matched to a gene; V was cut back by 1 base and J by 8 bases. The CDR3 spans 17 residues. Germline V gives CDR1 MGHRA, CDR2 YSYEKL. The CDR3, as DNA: TGCGCCAGCAGCCAAGGAGGCAAAGCGGGAGGGCTGGGTACGCAGTATTTT. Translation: CASSQGGKAGGLGTQYF.

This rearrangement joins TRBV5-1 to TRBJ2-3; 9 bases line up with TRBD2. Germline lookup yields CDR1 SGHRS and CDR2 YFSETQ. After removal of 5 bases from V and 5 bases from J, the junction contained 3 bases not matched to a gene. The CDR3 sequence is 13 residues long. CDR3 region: CASSELAGDTQYF. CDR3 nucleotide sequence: TGCGCCAGCAGTGAACTAGCGGGAGATACGCAGTATTTT.

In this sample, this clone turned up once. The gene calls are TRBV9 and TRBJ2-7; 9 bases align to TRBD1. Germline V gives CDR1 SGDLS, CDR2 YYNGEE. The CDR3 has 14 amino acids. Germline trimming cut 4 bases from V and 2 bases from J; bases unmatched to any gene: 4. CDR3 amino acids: CASSQRQGAYEQYF. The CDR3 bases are TGTGCCAGCAGCCAGAGACAGGGGGCCTACGAGCAGTACTTC.

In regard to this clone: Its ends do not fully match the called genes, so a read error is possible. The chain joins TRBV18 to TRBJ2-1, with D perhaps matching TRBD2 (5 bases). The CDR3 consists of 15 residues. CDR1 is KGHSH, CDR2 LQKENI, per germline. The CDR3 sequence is CASPPSSPPSHEQFF. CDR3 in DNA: TGTGCCAGCCCACCAAGCAGCCCGCCTAGCCATGAGCAGTTCTTC.

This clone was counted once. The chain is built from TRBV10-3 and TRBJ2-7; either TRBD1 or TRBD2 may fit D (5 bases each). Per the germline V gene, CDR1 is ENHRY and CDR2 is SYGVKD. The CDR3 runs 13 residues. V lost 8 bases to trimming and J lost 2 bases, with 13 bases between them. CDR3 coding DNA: TGTGCCATCGGGGACGGGCCAACCTACGAGCAGTACTTC. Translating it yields CAIGDGPTYEQYF.

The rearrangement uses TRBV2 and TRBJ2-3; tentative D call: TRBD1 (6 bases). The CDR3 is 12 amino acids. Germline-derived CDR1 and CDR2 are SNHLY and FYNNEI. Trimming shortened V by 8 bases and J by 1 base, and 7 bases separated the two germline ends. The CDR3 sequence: CASSGGTDTQYF. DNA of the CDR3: TGTGCCAGCTCAGGGGGCACAGATACGCAGTATTTT.